A single sample gave rise to the 5 T cell receptor beta chains below, sequenced in a study of control samples from healthy donors and cancer patients. Profiling relied on immunoSEQ multiplex PCR, and the TCRdb table lists in-frame clones only, not all of them. Here the sample spans tens of thousands of clones, more than 80% being singletons. What was sequenced was PBMCs. Every receptor here comes from a man aged 60 to 69 with head and neck cancer.

The chain joins TRBV3-1 (or the pseudogene TRBV3-2) to TRBJ1-2, with a tentative D call TRBD1 (5 bases). V was shortened by 5 bases and J by 8 bases, with 12 bases between the two germline ends. This CDR3 is built from 12 residues. Germline V gene lookup returns CDR1 LGHDT and CDR2 YNNKEL (reference sequence). The CDR3 here is CASSGGNRGYTF. The CDR3 DNA sequence: TGTGCCAGCAGCGGGGGGAATCGGGGCTACACCTTC.

The chain's CDR3 is CAIQLGGRTDTQYF. The CDR3 bases are TGTGCCATCCAGTTAGGGGGGCGCACAGATACGCAGTATTTT. The V gene is TRBV10-3, the J gene TRBJ2-3, with D perhaps matching TRBD1 or TRBD2 (6 bases each). Trimming stripped 8 bases from V and 1 base from J, with 13 bases between. The CDR3 totals 14 residues. Germline CDR1 reads ENHRY; CDR2 reads SYGVKD.

The chain recombines TRBV6-5 with TRBJ2-5; D may be TRBD2 (5 bases). This CDR3 contains 16 residues. CDR1 and CDR2 from the germline V gene are MNHEY and SVGAGI. Trimming removed 4 bases at V and 9 bases at J, with 24 bases between. CDR3 nucleotide sequence: TGTGCCAGCAGTTCCCCGGGATACCGGCTCGGAGTGCCCCAGTACTTC. As protein: CASSSPGYRLGVPQYF.

The chain joins TRBV4-2 to TRBJ2-1; tentatively, D is TRBD2 (6 bases). The V gene's germline CDR1 is LGHNA and CDR2 YNFKEQ. Deletions cut 1 base from V and 0 bases from J, with 10 bases between. This CDR3 spans 16 amino acids. CDR3 amino acids: CASSQAGGPSYNEQFF. The CDR3 DNA follows: TGTGCCAGCAGCCAAGCAGGAGGGCCCTCCTACAATGAGCAGTTCTTC.

This rearrangement joins TRBV13 to TRBJ1-1; 7 positions match TRBD1. V lost 5 bases to trimming and J lost 0 bases; unmatched junction nucleotides: 3. The CDR3 is 14 residues long. Germline CDR1 PRHDT, CDR2 FYEKMQ (reference sequence). The CDR3, as DNA: TGTGCCAGCAGCCCAGGACAGGTGAACACTGAAGCTTTCTTT. Translation gives CASSPGQVNTEAFF.